This T cell receptor beta chain was identified during a study of T cell repertoires in cytomegalovirus infection. Looking at the study overall: Well-studied HLA-B-restricted CMV epitopes were used in the study alongside recently identified HLA-C-restricted ones. Indications came from public TCR beta signatures; they pointed to CMV infection and to a matching HLA type. The study's findings and limits: HLA-C-restricted TCR beta clonotypes specific for CMV led the ex vivo response.

The CDR3 consists of 17 residues. V lost 6 bases and J lost 0; bases outside the gene matches: 11. The germline V gene encodes CDR1 SGHTA and CDR2 FQGNSA. Each CDR3 protein gets one entry after TCRdb re-called the reads with MiXCR. The sample consists of 900,000 to 950,000 distinct CDR3 sequences, less than 40% of them appearing once. This clonotype was counted many times. The antigen is not known. Source: cultured CD8+ T cells from PBMCs, taken from culture after CMV antigen stimulation. The TCR comes from a human donor in good health (CMV status not recorded). Some clones in this sample may be carry-over from other donors' samples. The J gene is TRBJ2-1, the V gene TRBV7-2; 7 bases are shared with TRBD2. DNA for the CDR3: TGTGCCAGCAGTCCCTCGGGGGGACCTTACTCCTACAATGAGCAGTTCTTC. It is translated as CASSPSGGPYSYNEQFF.